The clone carrying this TCR beta chain appeared a few times. Antigen: not known. The V gene lost 0 bases and the J gene lost 5 bases, with 7 bases spanning the gap. The germline CDR1 and CDR2 sequences are KGHSH and LQKENI. This CDR3 contains 14 residues. TCRdb analysed the 5' RACE reads with MiXCR anew, one entry per CDR3 protein. Among 500,000 or so distinct CDR3 sequences listed, 13% to 15% were seen once. This specimen comes from a study of identical twins. Whole-study results and caveats: Models underestimated how often monozygotic twins shared out-of-frame TCR alpha.

These sequences were also reported in another study, on yellow fever vaccine responses in identical twins.

This receptor was identified in a woman aged 18-35 years in good health. The chain has TRBV18 and TRBJ2-2; D is ambiguous. The material sequenced was CD4+ T cells sorted from blood. The CDR3 DNA reads TGTGCCAGCTCACCACCGAGGCGGACCGGGGAGCTGTTTTTT. Protein sequence: CASSPPRRTGELFF.